The 2 T cell receptor beta chains listed next were all sequenced from one sample in a study of blood T cell repertoires in COVID-19. Here immunoSEQ multiplex PCR was the method, and the copy in TCRdb shows in-frame clones only, minus some. The sample shows roughly 230,000 clones, 85% to 90% of them seen only once. The sample taken for sequencing was peripheral blood. These TCRs come from a woman aged 55 to 70 with COVID-19, enrolled during active disease.

This chain uses TRBV9 with TRBJ2-3; no firm D call. Germline loops: CDR1 SGDLS, CDR2 YYNGEE. Trimming shortened V by 0 bases and J by 0 bases, and 8 bases separated the two germline ends. The length of the CDR3 is 15 residues. The CDR3 nucleotides are TGTGCCAGCAGCGTAGGTCCCTTTAGCACAGATACGCAGTATTTT. Residues: CASSVGPFSTDTQYF.

The rearrangement links TRBV6-6 to TRBJ1-5; 8 positions match TRBD1. The length of the CDR3 is 14 residues. Germline V gene lookup returns CDR1 MNHNY and CDR2 SVGAGI (reference sequence). V was pared by 5 bases and J by 4 bases, with 4 bases of the junction left unmatched. The CDR3 spells CASSNRGYNQPQHF. The CDR3 nucleotides are TGTGCCAGCAGTAACAGGGGGTATAATCAGCCCCAGCATTTT.